This T cell receptor beta chain was documented in a study of post-analysis software for immune sequencing data (dated by TCRdb to between 2014 and 2017). Background on the whole study: The recorded disease courses included relapsing-remitting, secondary progressive and progressive-relapsing multiple sclerosis, and some patients had no subtype annotation. Patient repertoires were compared against roughly 10 previously published healthy control repertoires from donors aged roughly 6 to 28 years. A subset of samples was prepared in parallel using single-end sample barcoding, then pooled and co-amplified after Illumina adapter ligation. Study-wide findings and limitations: Significantly lower normalized Chao1 diversity was found in multiple sclerosis patients than in controls, suggesting substantial peripheral T-cell clonal expansion. Patients showed significantly higher frequencies than controls for a handful of TRBV segments, among them TRBV5-6, TRBV5-1 and TRBV20-1. The control group was slightly older than the multiple sclerosis patient group. When samples were clustered directly using the F measure, samples prepared in the same batch co-clustered strongly, which prompted a batch-effect correction.

CDR3 length: 19 amino acids, cysteine to phenylalanine. Left in the record is the CDR3 DNA by itself, 57 bases read in frame from the first base. From the germline V gene, CDR1 is SGHTA and CDR2 is FQGNSA. Compared with germline, V lacks 2 bases and J lacks 8 bases; bases without a gene match: 19. Libraries were prepared through PCR. Sequenced using an Illumina HiSeq 2500. To reduce PCR and sequencing biases, unique molecular identifiers were built into the TCR beta cDNA libraries. Per 1 to 10 million input T cells, around 500,000 cDNA molecules were obtained, such that each molecule approximated one T cell. The patient libraries were prepared and sequenced with the same protocol used for the earlier healthy control dataset. Samples belonging to the same batch were prepared together, multiplexed and sequenced on a shared HiSeq lane. Per the source publication's procedure: MIGEC handled the raw barcoded reads, throwing out single-read molecular identifier groups before consensus assembly and CDR3 extraction. Clonotype tables were post-analysed with VDJtools, and diversity was normalized by down-sampling all datasets to the smallest sample size. In repertoire overlap clustering, CDR3 amino acid sequences, but not nucleotide sequences, were matched to correct batch-related cross-sample contamination. TCRdb reanalyzed the raw reads on its own, using fastp at Q25 for trimming and MiXCR for clone calling, and kept in-frame beta chains. Under each unique CDR3 protein, matching rows form one entry showing the most common genes and DNA. In this record, the V and J calls reflect TCRdb's handling and not the investigators' own analysis. This sample holds roughly 800,000 distinct CDR3 sequences; around 42% were observed only once. The ten largest make up just under 5% of the sample.

Notes on this clonotype: No cognate antigen has been identified for it. No much larger clone exists at a distance of one base, and base qualities are not known.

To demonstrate the VDJtools post-analysis software, the study profiled TCR beta repertoires from the peripheral blood of around 13 young patients with multiple sclerosis. The patients with multiple sclerosis were children and adolescents between roughly 6 and 17 years of age. The receptor's source is a girl between 10 and 17 years old with multiple sclerosis. The chain uses TRBV7-2 and TRBJ2-1; 9 bases in the middle match TRBD2. Sequencing was performed on blood. The CDR3 protein: CASSLFHGSGRGGGDEQFF. The DNA is TGTGCCAGCAGCTTATTTCATGGTAGCGGGAGAGGGGGGGGCGATGAGCAGTTCTTC.